Listed below are T cell receptor beta chains from one sample, sequenced in a study of tumor-infiltrating lymphocytes in oesophageal squamous cell carcinoma. TCRdb used MiXCR to reprocess the PCR reads, holding one entry per CDR3 protein. The sample lists under 15,000 distinct CDR3 sequences, 55% to 70% occurring once. Material for sequencing was esophageal tumor tissue. The receptors derive from a female donor with esophageal squamous cell carcinoma. Each CDR3 is given with its conserved first and last residue. Each record gives: clone size, J gene, D gene, V gene, CDR3 DNA, CDR3 protein. D genes are given only for firm matches. Only part of the rows carry a size: once, few, many, or a class if the clone is expanded.

clone size: few
J gene: TRBJ2-3
D gene: TRBD2
V gene: TRBV7-2
CDR3 DNA: TGTGCCAGCAGCTTAACCGCTAGCGGGGGGTACACAGATACGCAGTATTTT
CDR3 protein: CASSLTASGGYTDTQYF

clone size: .
J gene: TRBJ2-7
D gene: .
V gene: TRBV7-2
CDR3 DNA: TGTGCCAGCAGCTTCCCCACGGGCGAGCAGTACTTC
CDR3 protein: CASSFPTGEQYF

clone size: medium-sized
J gene: TRBJ2-7
D gene: TRBD2
V gene: TRBV6-6
CDR3 DNA: TGTGCCAGCAGTTACTTGCGGGAGGGCTCCTACGAGCAGTACTTC
CDR3 protein: CASSYLREGSYEQYF

clone size: medium-sized
J gene: TRBJ1-2
D gene: .
V gene: TRBV6-1
CDR3 DNA: TGTGCCAGCAGGAGATCCGGGACGGCAATCAACTATGGCTACACCTTC
CDR3 protein: CASRRSGTAINYGYTF

clone size: .
J gene: TRBJ2-7
D gene: .
V gene: TRBV6-6
CDR3 DNA: TGTGCCAGCAGTTACTCCCCGACTTCCTACGAGCAGTACTTC
CDR3 protein: CASSYSPTSYEQYF

clone size: .
J gene: TRBJ2-1
D gene: .
V gene: TRBV10-3
CDR3 DNA: TGTGCCATCAGTGGTGGGAGCGCCTACAATGAGCAGTTCTTC
CDR3 protein: CAISGGSAYNEQFF

clone size: .
J gene: TRBJ2-5
D gene: TRBD1
V gene: TRBV5-1
CDR3 DNA: TGCGCCAGCAGCTACGAAACCGGGACAGGGCAAGAGACCCAGTACTTC
CDR3 protein: CASSYETGTGQETQYF

clone size: .
J gene: TRBJ1-1
D gene: .
V gene: TRBV7-3
CDR3 DNA: TGTGCCAGCAGCTTATCAGGACAGCTGGTGAACACTGAAGCTTTCTTT
CDR3 protein: CASSLSGQLVNTEAFF

clone size: .
J gene: TRBJ2-3
D gene: .
V gene: TRBV6-5
CDR3 DNA: TGTGCCAGCAGTGAACGGGGGGATACGCAGTATTTT
CDR3 protein: CASSERGDTQYF

clone size: .
J gene: TRBJ2-6
D gene: TRBD1
V gene: TRBV12-3/TRBV12-4
CDR3 DNA: TGTGCCAGCAGCAGGGGACAGGGGGCGCGAGGGGCCAACGTCCTGACTTTC
CDR3 protein: CASSRGQGARGANVLTF

clone size: .
J gene: TRBJ2-7
D gene: .
V gene: TRBV7-7
CDR3 DNA: TGTGCTAGCAGCTTAGCGACAGACTACGAGCAGTACTTC
CDR3 protein: CASSLATDYEQYF

clone size: few
J gene: TRBJ2-5
D gene: .
V gene: TRBV11-2
CDR3 DNA: TGTGCCAGCAGCTTAGTTCGACAGCAAGAGACCCAGTACTTC
CDR3 protein: CASSLVRQQETQYF

clone size: few
J gene: TRBJ2-1
D gene: TRBD2
V gene: TRBV7-6
CDR3 DNA: TGTGCCAGCAGCGGGGCACCGGGACTAGCGGGAGAGCTCTCCTACAATGAGCAGTTCTTC
CDR3 protein: CASSGAPGLAGELSYNEQFF

clone size: .
J gene: TRBJ2-5
D gene: .
V gene: TRBV7-6
CDR3 DNA: TGTGCCAGCAGCTTAGCGCGACAGGAAGAGACCCAGTACTTC
CDR3 protein: CASSLARQEETQYF

clone size: medium-sized
J gene: TRBJ2-5
D gene: .
V gene: TRBV7-9
CDR3 DNA: TGTGCCAGCAGCTTAACCAGGGGCGGAGAGACCCAGTACTTC
CDR3 protein: CASSLTRGGETQYF

clone size: .
J gene: TRBJ2-7
D gene: .
V gene: TRBV11-2
CDR3 DNA: TGTGCCAGCAGTCTAGGGTTTGAAGAGCAGTACTTC
CDR3 protein: CASSLGFEEQYF

clone size: .
J gene: TRBJ2-5
D gene: .
V gene: TRBV7-3
CDR3 DNA: TGTGCCAGCAGCTTAATGTCCGGGTGGGGGACCCAGTACTTC
CDR3 protein: CASSLMSGWGTQYF

clone size: .
J gene: TRBJ2-5
D gene: TRBD1
V gene: TRBV7-2
CDR3 DNA: TGTGCCAGCAGCCCAGACAGGGGGCGCGATTTGCAGTACTTC
CDR3 protein: CASSPDRGRDLQYF

clone size: .
J gene: TRBJ2-1
D gene: TRBD2
V gene: TRBV6-6
CDR3 DNA: TGTGCCAGCAGTCGGGACTACACTAACAATGAGCAGTTCTTC
CDR3 protein: CASSRDYTNNEQFF

clone size: many
J gene: TRBJ1-5
D gene: TRBD1
V gene: TRBV12-3/TRBV12-4
CDR3 DNA: TGTGCCAGCAGTCCAGGGGGTTCGGGCAATCAGCCCCAGCATTTT
CDR3 protein: CASSPGGSGNQPQHF

clone size: few
J gene: TRBJ2-1
D gene: TRBD2
V gene: TRBV7-8
CDR3 DNA: TGTGCCAGCAGCTTCCGACTAGCGGGAGCGGACGAGCAGTTCTTC
CDR3 protein: CASSFRLAGADEQFF

clone size: .
J gene: TRBJ1-3
D gene: .
V gene: TRBV9
CDR3 DNA: TGTGCCAGCAGCGCCCAGGACCTCAGCTCTGGAAACACCATATATTTT
CDR3 protein: CASSAQDLSSGNTIYF

clone size: .
J gene: TRBJ2-5
D gene: .
V gene: TRBV12-3/TRBV12-4
CDR3 DNA: TGTGCCAGCAGTTCGGGGGTTCGGTATACGCAGTACTTC
CDR3 protein: CASSSGVRYTQYF

clone size: many
J gene: TRBJ1-5
D gene: .
V gene: TRBV27
CDR3 DNA: TGTGCCAGCAAGAACCGGGACGGAGGGCGTCATAGCAATCAGCCCCAGCATTTT
CDR3 protein: CASKNRDGGRHSNQPQHF

clone size: .
J gene: TRBJ2-7
D gene: TRBD2
V gene: TRBV11-2
CDR3 DNA: TGTGCCAGCAGCCCCGCCGGACTAGCGGGAGGTTACGAGCAGTACTTC
CDR3 protein: CASSPAGLAGGYEQYF

clone size: .
J gene: TRBJ1-2
D gene: .
V gene: TRBV28
CDR3 DNA: TGTGCCTGCAGGGAGGAGGGAGCTAACTATGGCTACACCTTC
CDR3 protein: CACREEGANYGYTF

clone size: .
J gene: TRBJ1-1
D gene: .
V gene: TRBV6-5
CDR3 DNA: TGTGCCAGCAGTTTACAGTCGAACACTGAAGCTTTCTTT
CDR3 protein: CASSLQSNTEAFF

clone size: .
J gene: TRBJ2-7
D gene: TRBD2
V gene: TRBV6-1
CDR3 DNA: TGTGCCAGCAGTGAGGAGGGACTAGCAACCTACGAGCAGTACTTC
CDR3 protein: CASSEEGLATYEQYF

clone size: few
J gene: TRBJ1-5
D gene: .
V gene: TRBV27
CDR3 DNA: TGTGCCAGCAGTTTATTCCAGGGTTCCAATCAGCCCCAGCATTTT
CDR3 protein: CASSLFQGSNQPQHF

clone size: once
J gene: TRBJ2-7
D gene: .
V gene: TRBV7-9
CDR3 DNA: TGTGCCAGCAGCTTGGGAGTTCTGGGGCGCGAGCAGTACTTC
CDR3 protein: CASSLGVLGREQYF

clone size: .
J gene: TRBJ2-7
D gene: .
V gene: TRBV6-2/TRBV6-3
CDR3 DNA: TGTGCCAGCAGTTGGAATCTGGGCTACGAGCAGTACTTC
CDR3 protein: CASSWNLGYEQYF

clone size: large
J gene: TRBJ2-1
D gene: .
V gene: TRBV7-7
CDR3 DNA: TGTGCTAGCAGCTTTACTATAGGTAATGAGCAGTTCTTC
CDR3 protein: CASSFTIGNEQFF

clone size: .
J gene: TRBJ2-3
D gene: .
V gene: TRBV5-3
CDR3 DNA: TGTGCCAGCAGCTTGGAACAAGCGCAGCAGTATTTT
CDR3 protein: CASSLEQAQQYF

clone size: .
J gene: TRBJ2-5
D gene: .
V gene: TRBV7-2
CDR3 DNA: TGTGCCAGCAGCTTAGCTGGGCCGGAGACCCAGTACTTC
CDR3 protein: CASSLAGPETQYF

clone size: .
J gene: TRBJ2-5
D gene: .
V gene: TRBV5-6
CDR3 DNA: TGTGCCAGCAGCTTGGGGGCCTCCTACAATGAGCAGTACTTC
CDR3 protein: CASSLGASYNEQYF

clone size: medium-sized
J gene: TRBJ2-1
D gene: TRBD2
V gene: TRBV12-3/TRBV12-4
CDR3 DNA: TGTGCCAGCAGCCCGATAGCGGGACTCTACAATGAGCAGTTCTTC
CDR3 protein: CASSPIAGLYNEQFF

clone size: .
J gene: TRBJ2-7
D gene: .
V gene: TRBV7-6
CDR3 DNA: TGTGCCAGCAGCTTCTCCGAGGACAATGAGCAGTACTTC
CDR3 protein: CASSFSEDNEQYF

clone size: few
J gene: TRBJ2-1
D gene: TRBD1
V gene: TRBV7-6
CDR3 DNA: TGTGCCAGCAGCTTAGGGGACAGCAATGAGCAGTTCTTC
CDR3 protein: CASSLGDSNEQFF

clone size: few
J gene: TRBJ2-5
D gene: TRBD1
V gene: TRBV5-1
CDR3 DNA: TGCGCCAGCAGCTTGTTCGGGACAGGGTCTCCCTACCAAGAGACCCAGTACTTC
CDR3 protein: CASSLFGTGSPYQETQYF

clone size: .
J gene: TRBJ2-7
D gene: TRBD2
V gene: TRBV12-3/TRBV12-4
CDR3 DNA: TGTGCCAGCAGTTTTGGGACTAGTTTAAACGAGCAGTACTTC
CDR3 protein: CASSFGTSLNEQYF

clone size: .
J gene: TRBJ1-2
D gene: .
V gene: TRBV6-5
CDR3 DNA: TGTGCCAGCGGGGGTAACTATGGCTACACCTTC
CDR3 protein: CASGGNYGYTF

clone size: .
J gene: TRBJ2-7
D gene: TRBD1
V gene: TRBV7-8
CDR3 DNA: TGTGCCAGCAGCTCGACAGGGAGTCCCTACGAGCAGTACTTC
CDR3 protein: CASSSTGSPYEQYF

clone size: .
J gene: TRBJ2-4
D gene: .
V gene: TRBV6-8
CDR3 DNA: TGTGCCAGCAGGGATCTGGATGGCAAAAACATTCAGTACTTC
CDR3 protein: CASRDLDGKNIQYF

clone size: .
J gene: TRBJ2-1
D gene: TRBD2
V gene: TRBV6-1
CDR3 DNA: TGTGCCAGCAGTCGCACCGGACTAGCGGGAAACAGGAATGAGCAGTTCTTC
CDR3 protein: CASSRTGLAGNRNEQFF

clone size: .
J gene: TRBJ1-2
D gene: .
V gene: TRBV7-1
CDR3 DNA: TGTGCCAGCAGCTCCACGGGGGGGTTTAACTATGGCTACACCTTC
CDR3 protein: CASSSTGGFNYGYTF

clone size: .
J gene: TRBJ2-5
D gene: TRBD1
V gene: TRBV7-3
CDR3 DNA: TGTGCCAGCAGCTTGGTGGGACAGGGGAAGGAGACCCAGTACTTC
CDR3 protein: CASSLVGQGKETQYF

clone size: .
J gene: TRBJ2-3
D gene: TRBD2
V gene: TRBV10-2
CDR3 DNA: TGCGCCAGCAATTTAGCGGGGGGCACAGATACGCAGTATTTT
CDR3 protein: CASNLAGGTDTQYF

clone size: .
J gene: TRBJ1-5
D gene: .
V gene: TRBV28
CDR3 DNA: TGTGCCAGCAGACTACACGGGGGGCGCATTTTATATGGCAATCAGCCCCAGCATTTT
CDR3 protein: CASRLHGGRILYGNQPQHF

clone size: many
J gene: TRBJ1-1
D gene: .
V gene: TRBV7-7
CDR3 DNA: TGTGCTAGCAGCAACCCCAGAATATGCACTGAAGCTTTCTTT
CDR3 protein: CASSNPRICTEAFF

clone size: .
J gene: TRBJ2-1
D gene: TRBD2
V gene: TRBV6-8
CDR3 DNA: TGTGCCAGCAGGTCAAATCCAACTAGCGCGCATGAGCAGTTCTTC
CDR3 protein: CASRSNPTSAHEQFF

clone size: .
J gene: TRBJ2-7
D gene: .
V gene: TRBV7-3
CDR3 DNA: TGTGCCAGCAGCCCCCTAGGGGGAAACAATGAGCAGTACTTC
CDR3 protein: CASSPLGGNNEQYF

clone size: .
J gene: TRBJ1-1
D gene: .
V gene: TRBV5-3
CDR3 DNA: TGTGCCAGCAGCTTGGCCGAGAACACTGAAGCTTTCTTT
CDR3 protein: CASSLAENTEAFF

clone size: once
J gene: TRBJ2-7
D gene: .
V gene: TRBV12-3/TRBV12-4
CDR3 DNA: TGTGCCAGCAGTTTATCTTCGCTCGAGCAGTACTTC
CDR3 protein: CASSLSSLEQYF

clone size: .
J gene: TRBJ2-1
D gene: TRBD1
V gene: TRBV11-1
CDR3 DNA: TGTGCCAGCAGCTACGACAGGGGGCCCTACAATGAGCAGTTATTC
CDR3 protein: CASSYDRGPYNEQLF

clone size: many
J gene: TRBJ2-3
D gene: TRBD2
V gene: TRBV7-3
CDR3 DNA: TGTGCCAGCAGCTTATGGGGCGGGAGCCTCACAGATACGCAGTATTTT
CDR3 protein: CASSLWGGSLTDTQYF